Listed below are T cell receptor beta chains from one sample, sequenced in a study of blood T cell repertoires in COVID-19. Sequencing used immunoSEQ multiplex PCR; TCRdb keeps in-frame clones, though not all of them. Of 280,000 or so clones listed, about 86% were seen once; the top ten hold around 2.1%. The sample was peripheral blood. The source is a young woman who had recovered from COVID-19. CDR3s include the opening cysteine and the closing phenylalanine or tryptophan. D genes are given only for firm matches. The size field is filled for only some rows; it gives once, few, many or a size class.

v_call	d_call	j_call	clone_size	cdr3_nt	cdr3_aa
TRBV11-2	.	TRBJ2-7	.	TGTGCCAGCAGCTTAACCAGGGTGTACGGCTCCTACGAGCAGTACTTC	CASSLTRVYGSYEQYF
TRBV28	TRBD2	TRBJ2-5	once	TGTGCCAGCAGTTTGACCGGGACTAGCGGGAGCCGCTTCGAGACCCAGTACTTC	CASSLTGTSGSRFETQYF
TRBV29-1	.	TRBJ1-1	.	TGCAGCGTTAGGCCCAGACAGGATTTCACTGAAGCTTTCTTT	CSVRPRQDFTEAFF
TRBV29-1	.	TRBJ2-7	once	TGCAGCGCAACTAATCGGACTGCCGCCTACGAGCAGTACTTC	CSATNRTAAYEQYF
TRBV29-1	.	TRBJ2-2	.	TGCAGCGTTATGTTCCCCAGGGGGAACACCGGGGAGCTGTTTTTT	CSVMFPRGNTGELFF
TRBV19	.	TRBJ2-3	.	TGTGCCAGTAGTAAGACTAAGGGACAAAGGGCAGATACGCAGTATTTT	CASSKTKGQRADTQYF
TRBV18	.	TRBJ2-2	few	TGTGCCAGCTTGGCAGGGTTATCCACCGGGGAGCTGTTTTTT	CASLAGLSTGELFF
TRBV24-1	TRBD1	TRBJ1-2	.	TGTGCCACCGCCCCGGGACAGGGTCGGGGCTACACCTTC	CATAPGQGRGYTF
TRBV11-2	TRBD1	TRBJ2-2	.	TGTGCCAGCAGCATAGGGACAGTCATGAACACCGGGGAGCTGTTTTTT	CASSIGTVMNTGELFF
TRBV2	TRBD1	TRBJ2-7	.	TGTGCCAGCAGTGAAGTGGAGACAGGGAAAGACGAGCAGTACTTC	CASSEVETGKDEQYF
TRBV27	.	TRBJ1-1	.	TGTGCCAGCAGTTTCTTTGGGGGCACGAACACTGAAGCTTTCTTT	CASSFFGGTNTEAFF
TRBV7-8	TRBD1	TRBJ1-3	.	TGTGCCAGCAGCTCCCGGGACAGGGGGTTCGCTGGAAACACCATATATTTT	CASSSRDRGFAGNTIYF
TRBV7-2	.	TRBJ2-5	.	TGTGCCAGCAGCTTGGGCGCCCGCCAAGAGACCCAGTACTTC	CASSLGARQETQYF
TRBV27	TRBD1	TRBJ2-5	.	TGTGCCAGCAGTTTCGGGACAGGGGGCCAAGAGACCCAGTACTTC	CASSFGTGGQETQYF
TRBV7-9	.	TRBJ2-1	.	TGTGCCAGCAGCTTCGGTGCTGAGCAGTTCTTC	CASSFGAEQFF
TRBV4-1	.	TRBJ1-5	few	TGCGCCAGCAGCCTGGCGACAGGCGACAATCAGCCCCAGCATTTT	CASSLATGDNQPQHF
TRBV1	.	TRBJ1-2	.	TGCACCAGCAGCCAAGAGAAAAGCGGCTACACCTTC	CTSSQEKSGYTF
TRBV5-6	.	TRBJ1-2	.	TGTGCCAGCAGCTTGGGGGGTGAGGGCCTCTATGGCTACACCTTC	CASSLGGEGLYGYTF
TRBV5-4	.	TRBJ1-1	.	TGTGCCAGCAGCTTGGACCCTTGGGAGGGTGCGGGCACTGAAGCTTTCTTT	CASSLDPWEGAGTEAFF
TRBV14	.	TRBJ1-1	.	TGTGCCAGCAGCCAAGGCTTAAGAGGGCTGTTGGACGCTGAAGCTTTCTTT	CASSQGLRGLLDAEAFF
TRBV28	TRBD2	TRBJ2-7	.	TGTGCCAGCACCATGGGGCTAGCGGGACCCTACGAGCAGTACTTC	CASTMGLAGPYEQYF
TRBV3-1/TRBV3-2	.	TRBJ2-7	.	TGTGCCAGCAGCCGGGGGCCCCCGTACGAGCAGTACTTC	CASSRGPPYEQYF
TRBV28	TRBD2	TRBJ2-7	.	TGTGCCAGCAGTTTTAGCGGGAGAAATTACGAGCAGTACTTC	CASSFSGRNYEQYF
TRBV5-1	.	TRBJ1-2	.	TGCGCCAGCAGCTTGGGCAGGGATGCCTCCAGCGGCTACACCTTC	CASSLGRDASSGYTF
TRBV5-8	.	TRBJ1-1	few	TGTGCCAGCAGCGCCGGCAGGGGCCCTAACACTGAAGCTTTCTTT	CASSAGRGPNTEAFF
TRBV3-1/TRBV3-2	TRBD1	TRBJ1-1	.	TGTGCCAGCAGCCAGGACAGGCTGAACACTGAAGCTTTCTTT	CASSQDRLNTEAFF
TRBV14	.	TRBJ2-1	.	TGTGCCAGCAGCCAACTAGGGGGCAATGAGCAGTTCTTC	CASSQLGGNEQFF